This T cell receptor beta chain is drawn from a study of glioma-infiltrating T cells after dendritic cell vaccination. Study outcomes and limitations: No direct clonality-survival link was found; a diverse polyclonal response may matter.

Germline V gene lookup returns CDR1 LNHDA and CDR2 SQIVND (reference sequence). V gave up 4 bases and J gave up 3 bases, with 13 bases separating them. The CDR3 spans 15 residues. The primer mix had 60 V beta and 13 J beta primers. Here immunoSEQ multiplex PCR was the method, and the copy in TCRdb shows in-frame clones only, minus some. The table has roughly 51,000 clones, 85% seen once. Points on this clone: Its antigen remains unidentified.

Only patients with spare fresh-frozen tumor and over two years of follow-up were included. The chain joins TRBV19 to TRBJ2-1; TRBD1 might be the D (5 bases). The TCR comes from a human donor with glioblastoma. This material consisted of blood, taken before dendritic cell vaccination. The CDR3 sequence: CASSRAGRVYNEQFF. The DNA for the CDR3 is TGTGCCAGTAGTAGGGCAGGCAGGGTCTACAATGAGCAGTTCTTC.